This TCR beta chain emerged from a study of control samples from healthy donors and cancer patients. Using immunoSEQ multiplex PCR, the repertoire was profiled, and TCRdb retains in-frame clones only, with some absent. This repertoire includes fewer than 250,000 clones. The ends lost 8 bases at V and 4 bases at J; junction bases unmatched: 11. Germline CDR1 MDHEN, CDR2 SYDVKM. The CDR3 totals 15 residues. The chain employs TRBV28 and TRBJ1-1; 9 bases are shared with TRBD1. The sequence came from a woman aged 30 to 39 in good health. Sequenced: blood. The DNA for the CDR3 is TGTGCCAGCGGTTGGACAGGGGAACGGAGCACTGAAGCTTTCTTT. It translates to CASGWTGERSTEAFF.